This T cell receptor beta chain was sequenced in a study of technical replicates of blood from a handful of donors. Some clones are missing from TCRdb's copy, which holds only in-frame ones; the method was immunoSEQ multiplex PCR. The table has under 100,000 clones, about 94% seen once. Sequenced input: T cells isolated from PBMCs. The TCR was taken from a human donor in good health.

The CDR3 DNA is TGTGCCAGCAGTGAAATCAACAACGCTGAAGCTTTCTTT. This encodes CASSEINNAEAFF. The chain has TRBV6-1 and TRBJ1-1; no clear D. CDR3 length equals 13 residues. The germline V gene has CDR1 MNHNS and CDR2 SASEGT. Deletions cut 2 bases from V and 6 bases from J, with 10 bases between.